Following are 3 T cell receptor beta chains from one sample sequenced in a study of blood T cell repertoires in COVID-19. Assay used: immunoSEQ multiplex PCR; TCRdb lists only in-frame clones, some missing. The data contain approximately 150,000 clones, 84% of them singletons. The sequenced material came from peripheral blood. These receptors were taken from a human donor in a cohort sampled during active COVID-19.

This chain joins TRBV5-1 and TRBJ2-2; D remains ambiguous. V was cut by 0 bases and J by 0 bases, with 6 bases left in between. The V gene's germline CDR1 is SGHRS and CDR2 YFSETQ. The CDR3 has 15 residues. DNA for the CDR3: TGCGCCAGCAGCTTGGCGCGGCCGAACACCGGGGAGCTGTTTTTT. Amino acids: CASSLARPNTGELFF.

The rearrangement uses TRBV6-1 and TRBJ2-7; D ambiguous. Germline values: CDR1 MNHNS, CDR2 SASEGT. V was cut by 2 bases and J by 2 bases, with 10 bases left in between. The CDR3 runs 14 residues. The CDR3 region has the DNA TGTGCCAGCAGTGAACCGGGTATCCCCTACGAGCAGTACTTC. Translating gives CASSEPGIPYEQYF.

V gene TRBV5-1 combines with J gene TRBJ2-3; perhaps TRBD2 as D (6 bases). Deletions cut 6 bases from V and 5 bases from J, with 22 bases between. Germline CDR1 is SGHRS and CDR2 is YFSETQ. The CDR3 loop spans 16 amino acids. The CDR3 protein is CASTLGGSFRQDTQYF. CDR3 coding DNA: TGCGCCAGCACGTTGGGGGGTTCCTTTAGACAAGATACGCAGTATTTT.